This T cell receptor (beta chain) was found in a study of T cells in Graves' hyperthyroidism and ophthalmopathy. Study summary: Specimen type is peripheral blood, collected at initial diagnosis prior to any treatment.

V lost 2 bases, J lost 0 bases, and 8 bases lay in between. There are 15 residues in the CDR3. The germline V gene encodes CDR1 MNHEY and CDR2 SMNVEV (reference sequence). Study-level results: Median prediction lead before ophthalmopathy onset was 6.5 months with the model. Blood also contained most expanded thyroid clonotypes above 0.001.

This clonotype was counted only a few times. Antigen unknown. This clone may be a read error of a much larger clone one base away. Amplification yielded TCR beta CDR3 regions, with RNA transcripts as the source. The TCR CDR3 first-round RT-PCR relied on the HTBI primer set. TCRdb itself ran the multiplex PCR reads through MiXCR, one entry per CDR3 protein. This table has approximately 370,000 distinct CDR3 sequences, 15% appearing once. The chain recombines TRBV27 with TRBJ2-1; D is possibly TRBD1 (6 bases). The sequence was obtained from a woman aged 25-40 years with Graves' hyperthyroidism. The sample was blood. CDR3 region: CASSLRTDSYNEQFF. The CDR3 nucleotides read TGTGCCAGCAGTTTAAGGACAGACTCCTACAATGAGCAGTTCTTC.